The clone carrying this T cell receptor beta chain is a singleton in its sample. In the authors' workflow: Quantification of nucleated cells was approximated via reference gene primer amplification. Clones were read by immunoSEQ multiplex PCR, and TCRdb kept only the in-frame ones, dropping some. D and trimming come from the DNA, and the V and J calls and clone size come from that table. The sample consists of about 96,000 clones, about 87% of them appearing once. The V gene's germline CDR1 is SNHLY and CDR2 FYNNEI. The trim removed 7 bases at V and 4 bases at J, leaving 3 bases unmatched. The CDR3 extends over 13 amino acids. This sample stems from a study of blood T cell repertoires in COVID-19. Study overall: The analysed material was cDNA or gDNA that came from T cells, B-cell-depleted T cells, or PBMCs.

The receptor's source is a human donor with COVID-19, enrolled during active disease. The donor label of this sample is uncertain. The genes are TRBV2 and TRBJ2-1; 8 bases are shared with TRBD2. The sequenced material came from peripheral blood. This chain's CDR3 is CASKLAEYNEQFF. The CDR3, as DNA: TGTGCCAGCAAACTAGCGGAGTACAATGAGCAGTTCTTC.